This is a list of T cell receptor beta chains from one sample in a study of cytomegalovirus exposure and HLA in healthy donors. Produced via immunoSEQ multiplex PCR; TCRdb's table is partial and in-frame only. The data show approximately 200,000 clones, less than 90% seen once. The specimen sequenced was PBMCs. All receptors come from a boy aged 10-17 years in good health and CMV-seronegative. The CDR3 runs from the conserved cysteine through the conserved F or W. Fields, in order: clone size, D gene, V gene, J gene, CDR3 DNA, CDR3 protein. A D gene is named only where the DNA matches it firmly. Not every row has a clone size; where given, it reads once, few, many or a size class.

.	TRBD1	TRBV18	TRBJ1-1	TGTGCCAGCTCACAAGACAGGGGGGCTGAAGCTTTCTTT	CASSQDRGAEAFF
.	.	TRBV9	TRBJ2-1	TGTGCCAGCTCGGGGGTGAAAATTGATGAGCAGTTCTTC	CASSGVKIDEQFF
.	TRBD1	TRBV6-6	TRBJ2-1	TGTGCCGTCTCAAGGACAGGGCGTTCTAGTGAGCAGTTCTTC	CAVSRTGRSSEQFF
.	TRBD1	TRBV28	TRBJ1-1	TGTGCCAGCAGTTCGACGAGACAGGGTACCCCGAAGACTGAAGCTTTCTTT	CASSSTRQGTPKTEAFF
.	.	TRBV9	TRBJ2-1	TGTGCCAGCAGCGTAGCTAATAGTGAGCAGTTCTTC	CASSVANSEQFF
.	.	TRBV27	TRBJ1-1	TGTGCCAGCCGCCCTTGGGGGGGGAACACTGAAGCTTTCTTT	CASRPWGGNTEAFF
.	TRBD2	TRBV25-1	TRBJ2-7	TGTGCCAGCAGCGGTGGCGGGAGAGGCTACGAGCAGTACTTC	CASSGGGRGYEQYF
.	TRBD2	TRBV18	TRBJ2-5	TGTGCCAGCTCACCACCGGGGGGGATGGAGACCCAGTACTTC	CASSPPGGMETQYF
few	.	TRBV6-4	TRBJ2-3	TGTGCCAGCAGTGACGGGACTAGCACAGATACGCAGTATTTT	CASSDGTSTDTQYF
.	TRBD1	TRBV2	TRBJ2-3	TGTGCCAGCAGTGATGGAGGACAGGGCACAGATACGCAGTATTTT	CASSDGGQGTDTQYF
.	.	TRBV5-5	TRBJ1-4	TGTGCCAGCAGCTGGGAGGTGTCTAATGAAAAACTGTTTTTT	CASSWEVSNEKLFF
.	.	TRBV9	TRBJ2-3	TGTGCCAGCAGCGTAGATAACAGAGTCGGAGATACGCAGTATTTT	CASSVDNRVGDTQYF
.	TRBD2	TRBV7-2	TRBJ2-3	TGTGCCAGCAGCTTAGGTGAGCGGGAGACAGATACGCAGTATTTT	CASSLGERETDTQYF
.	TRBD2	TRBV29-1	TRBJ2-1	TGCAGCGTTGAAAAGGGGACTAGCGGTACCTACAATGAGCAGTTCTTC	CSVEKGTSGTYNEQFF
.	.	TRBV6-4	TRBJ1-1	TGTGCCAGCACCAACTTAGAGGCAAATTGGAACACTGAAGCTTTCTTT	CASTNLEANWNTEAFF
few	.	TRBV18	TRBJ2-7	TGTGCCAGCTCACCTAGACAGGCATCTTTCTACGAGCAGTACTTC	CASSPRQASFYEQYF
.	.	TRBV9	TRBJ1-3	TGTGCCAGCAGCGTAGGTCGGGGTAGAGGCTCTGGAAACACCATATATTTT	CASSVGRGRGSGNTIYF
.	TRBD1	TRBV10-3	TRBJ1-2	TGTGCCATCAGGGGGACAGGTATTAACTATGGCTACACCTTC	CAIRGTGINYGYTF
.	.	TRBV13	TRBJ1-2	TGTGCCAGCAGCCAAGGGATCGGGGGGGGGATTAACTATGGCTACACCTTC	CASSQGIGGGINYGYTF
.	TRBD2	TRBV9	TRBJ2-2	TGTGCCAGCAGCCCAGGACTAGTTGGGACCGGGGAGCTGTTTTTT	CASSPGLVGTGELFF
.	.	TRBV6-1	TRBJ2-3	TGTGCCAGCAGTGGGACTGCCGCAGATACGCAGTATTTT	CASSGTAADTQYF
.	TRBD2	TRBV19	TRBJ2-1	TGTGCCAGTATTAAAACTAGCGGGGGGGGCAATGAGCAGTTCTTC	CASIKTSGGGNEQFF
.	TRBD2	TRBV11-3	TRBJ2-1	TGTGCCAGCAGCTTTACCCGTAGCGGGGGGTACAATGAGCAGTTCTTC	CASSFTRSGGYNEQFF
.	.	TRBV7-2	TRBJ1-1	TGTGCCAGCAGCTTAGAGCCAGGGAGGTCAAACACTGAAGCTTTCTTT	CASSLEPGRSNTEAFF
.	.	TRBV7-2	TRBJ1-1	TGTGCCAGCAGAAATACTAGGGGGGGGTGGCTTGGAACTGAAGCTTTCTTT	CASRNTRGGWLGTEAFF
.	.	TRBV19	TRBJ2-5	TGTGCCAGTAGTAGCTCAGTGGCGTTAGCGACCCAGTACTTC	CASSSSVALATQYF
.	TRBD1	TRBV15	TRBJ1-1	TGTGCCACCAGCAGAGATGGGGACAGGGTCGCTGAAGCTTTCTTT	CATSRDGDRVAEAFF
.	TRBD2	TRBV7-3	TRBJ2-4	TGTGCCAGCAGCCCTAGCGGGAGAGGCATTCAGTACTTC	CASSPSGRGIQYF
.	.	TRBV19	TRBJ2-3	TGTGCCAGTAGTGAGGGGGGCACAGATACGCAGTATTTT	CASSEGGTDTQYF
.	.	TRBV9	TRBJ1-3	TGTGCCAGCAGCGTAGAAGGAGGGCCGGGGTTAGACACCATATATTTT	CASSVEGGPGLDTIYF
.	TRBD1	TRBV30	TRBJ1-2	TGTGCCTGGGGCTACAGGGGGGCTTATGGCTACACCTTC	CAWGYRGAYGYTF
.	.	TRBV18	TRBJ1-4	TGTGCCAGCTCACCACTCTCACGGAATGAAAAACTGTTTTTT	CASSPLSRNEKLFF
.	.	TRBV5-4	TRBJ2-4	TGTGCCAGCAGCTTGGCGTTGGAGGGAGCCAAAAACATTCAGTACTTC	CASSLALEGAKNIQYF